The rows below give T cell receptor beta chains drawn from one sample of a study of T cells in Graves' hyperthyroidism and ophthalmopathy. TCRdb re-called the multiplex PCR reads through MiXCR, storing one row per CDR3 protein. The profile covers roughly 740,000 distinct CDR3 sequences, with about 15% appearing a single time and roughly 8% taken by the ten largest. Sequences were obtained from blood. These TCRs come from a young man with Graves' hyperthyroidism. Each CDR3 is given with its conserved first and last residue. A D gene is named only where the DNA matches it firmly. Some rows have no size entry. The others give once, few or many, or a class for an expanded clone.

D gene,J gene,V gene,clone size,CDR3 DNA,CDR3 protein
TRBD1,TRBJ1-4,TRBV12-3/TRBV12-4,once,TGTGCCAGCAGCGCAGGGGGCGTAGGAGAAAAACTGTTTTTT,CASSAGGVGEKLFF
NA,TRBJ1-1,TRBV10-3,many,TGTGCCATCAGTGAGTCTGTATCTGGCGCTGAAGCTTTCTTT,CAISESVSGAEAFF
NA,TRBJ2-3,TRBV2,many,TGTGCCAGCAGGGGGGGGCTGGGGGGAGATACGCAGTATTTT,CASRGGLGGDTQYF
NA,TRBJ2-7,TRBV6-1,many,TGTGCCAGCAGCTCGCCTGACCGGTTTCGTGACGAGCAGTACTTC,CASSSPDRFRDEQYF
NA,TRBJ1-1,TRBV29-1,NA,TGCAGCGTTGCCCTTCGGGCGTGGAACACTGAAGCTTTCTTT,CSVALRAWNTEAFF
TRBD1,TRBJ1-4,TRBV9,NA,TGTGCCAGCAGCCGTTTAGCTCAGGGGGCGCATAATGAAAAACTGTTTTTT,CASSRLAQGAHNEKLFF
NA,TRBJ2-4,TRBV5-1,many,TGCGCCAGCTTTGATCCGGGATCAGCCAAAAACATTCAGTACTTC,CASFDPGSAKNIQYF
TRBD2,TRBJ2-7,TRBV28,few,TGTGCCACCTCGGGGGGGGGATCTCACTCCTACGAGCAGTACTTC,CATSGGGSHSYEQYF
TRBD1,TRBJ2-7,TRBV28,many,TGTGCCAGCAGGAGGACAGGGGGAGGCGACGAGCAGTACTTC,CASRRTGGGDEQYF
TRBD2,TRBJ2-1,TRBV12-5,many,TGTGCTAGTGGGTCCGGACCTGGACTAGCGGACAAGAACAATGAGCAGTTCTTC,CASGSGPGLADKNNEQFF
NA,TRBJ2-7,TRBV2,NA,TGTGCCTGCAGTGATCCTGACTCAACGGGTTACGAGCAGTACTTC,CACSDPDSTGYEQYF
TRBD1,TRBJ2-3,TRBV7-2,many,TGTGCCAGCAGCTTGTCGGCAGGGGGAGATACGCAGTATTTT,CASSLSAGGDTQYF
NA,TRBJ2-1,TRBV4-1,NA,TGCGCCAGCAGCCAAAGGGCAAAGGGCCTTTCCTACAATGAGCAGTTCTTC,CASSQRAKGLSYNEQFF
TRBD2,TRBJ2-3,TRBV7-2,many,TGTGCCAGCAGCTTCACCTTCTCTAGCGGGAGCACAGATACGCAGTATTTT,CASSFTFSSGSTDTQYF
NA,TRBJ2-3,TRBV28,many,TGTGCCAGCAGTTTTGGGCCCCGACGGGAGTATTTT,CASSFGPRREYF
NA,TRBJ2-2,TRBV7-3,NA,TGTGCCGGCAGCTTCTACACCGGGGAGCTGTTTTTT,CAGSFYTGELFF
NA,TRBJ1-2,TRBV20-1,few,TGCAGTGCTAGAGACCCCCCCGGGGGGCACTATGGCTACACCTTC,CSARDPPGGHYGYTF
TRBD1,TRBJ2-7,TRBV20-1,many,TGCAGTGCTAGTGGGGACAGGGGGCCCGAGCAGTACTTC,CSASGDRGPEQYF
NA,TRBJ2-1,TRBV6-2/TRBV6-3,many,TGTGCCAGCAGTGCAGTACCAGCGGCCTACAATGAGCAGTTCTTC,CASSAVPAAYNEQFF
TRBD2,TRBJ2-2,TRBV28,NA,TGTGCCAGCGGTGAGGCGGGAGGGACCGGGGAGCTGTTTTTT,CASGEAGGTGELFF
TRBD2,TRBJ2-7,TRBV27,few,TGTGCCAGCAGTTTCACTAGCGGGATACCCTACGAGCAGTACTTC,CASSFTSGIPYEQYF
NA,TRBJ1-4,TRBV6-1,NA,TGTGCCAGCAGTGAAATAGGGACCGATAATGAAAAACTGTTTTTT,CASSEIGTDNEKLFF
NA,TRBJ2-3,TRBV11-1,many,TGTGCCAGCAGCTCACGGGCCCCGCCAGATACGCAGTATTTT,CASSSRAPPDTQYF
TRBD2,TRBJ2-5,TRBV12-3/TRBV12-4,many,TGTGCCAGCACCCCTAGCGGGGCGGTCCAAGAGACCCAGTACTTC,CASTPSGAVQETQYF
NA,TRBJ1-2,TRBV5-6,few,TGTGCCAGCAGCTTGGTAGCAGGGTCCTATGGCTACACCTTC,CASSLVAGSYGYTF
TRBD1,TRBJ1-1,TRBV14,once,TGTGCCAGCAGCCAAGTTCAGGGGGCATACACTGAAGCTTTCTTT,CASSQVQGAYTEAFF
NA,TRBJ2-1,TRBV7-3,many,TGTGCCAGCAGCCCTCCGGGTTCCTACAATGAGCAGTTCTTC,CASSPPGSYNEQFF
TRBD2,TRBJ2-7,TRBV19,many,TGTGCCAGTAGTATCGGGACTAGCCGCACTAGGCAGTACTTC,CASSIGTSRTRQYF
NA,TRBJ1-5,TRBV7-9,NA,TGTGCCAGCAGCTTAGCGGGGGGCTATCAGCCCCAGCATTTT,CASSLAGGYQPQHF
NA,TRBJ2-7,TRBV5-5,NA,TGTGCCAGCACTTTGCCAGGGGCCTACGAGCAGTACTTC,CASTLPGAYEQYF
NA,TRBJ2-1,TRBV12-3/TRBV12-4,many,TGTGCCAGCAGCTTTACGCGGCCTCCATACAATGAGCAGTTCTTC,CASSFTRPPYNEQFF
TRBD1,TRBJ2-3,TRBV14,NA,TGTGCCAGCAGTTCGACAGGGGGAGATACGCAGTATTTT,CASSSTGGDTQYF
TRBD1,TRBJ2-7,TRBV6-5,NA,TGTGCCAGCAGTTACGGCACGGGACAGGGGTCCTACGAGCAGTACTTC,CASSYGTGQGSYEQYF
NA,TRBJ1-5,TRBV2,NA,TGTGCCAGCAGTAACGACGGGTATAGCAATCAGCCCCAGCATTTT,CASSNDGYSNQPQHF
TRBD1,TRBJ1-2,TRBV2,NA,TGTGCCAGCTGGGGACAGAGACCTTCCGGGGGCTACACCTTC,CASWGQRPSGGYTF
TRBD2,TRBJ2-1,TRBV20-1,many,TGCAGTGCTAGAGTGGCTAGCGGGATCAATGAGCAGTTCTTC,CSARVASGINEQFF
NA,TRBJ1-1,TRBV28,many,TGTGCCAGCAGTTTGTTCAGGGCTGACACTGAAGCTTTCTTT,CASSLFRADTEAFF
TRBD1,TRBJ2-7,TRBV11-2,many,TGTGCCACCGGACAGGGAGGAGGCGAGCAGTACTTC,CATGQGGGEQYF
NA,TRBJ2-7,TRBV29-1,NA,TGCAGCGTCCAGTCGAGTGGGGCCACCTACGAGCAGTACTTC,CSVQSSGATYEQYF
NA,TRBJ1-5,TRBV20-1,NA,TGCAGTGCTGCGGCCGCCTTGGGCAATCAGCCCCAGCATTTT,CSAAAALGNQPQHF
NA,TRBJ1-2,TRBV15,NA,TGTGCCGCCAGCAGAGATTTATCGGCGGATTATGGCTACACCTTC,CAASRDLSADYGYTF
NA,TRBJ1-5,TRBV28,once,TGTGCCAGCATGGAGGTTGCTAGCAATCAGCCCCAGCATTTT,CASMEVASNQPQHF
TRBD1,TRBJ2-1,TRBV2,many,TGTGCCAGCAGTGGACAGGGGCCGAGCTCCTACAATGAGCAGTTCTTC,CASSGQGPSSYNEQFF
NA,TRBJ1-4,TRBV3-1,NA,TGTGCCAGCAGCCAAGGAAATCCCTCCCCGGGAGGAAGATCTGAAAAACTGTTTTTT,CASSQGNPSPGGRSEKLFF
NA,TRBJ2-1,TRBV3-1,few,TGTGCCAGCCAGGGGCGGCCTTACAATGAGCAGTTCTTC,CASQGRPYNEQFF
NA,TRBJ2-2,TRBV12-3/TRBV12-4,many,TGTGCCAGCAGTTTCGAACTAGCTATCGGGGAGCTGTTTTTT,CASSFELAIGELFF
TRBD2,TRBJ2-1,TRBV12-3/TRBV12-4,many,TGTGCCAGCAGACCTACTAGCGGGAGAGTGATTGAGCAGTTCTTC,CASRPTSGRVIEQFF
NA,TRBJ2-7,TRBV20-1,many,TGCAGTGCTAGGGCCGGCAGGGGTGTAACCTACGAGCAGTACTTC,CSARAGRGVTYEQYF
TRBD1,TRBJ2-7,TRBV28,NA,TGTGCCAGCAAGGGGACAGGGTCCTACGAGCAGTACTTC,CASKGTGSYEQYF
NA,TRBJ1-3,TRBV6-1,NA,TGTGCCAGCAGTGATACTTTCTCTGGAATATTAAACACCATATATTTT,CASSDTFSGILNTIYF
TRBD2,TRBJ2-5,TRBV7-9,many,TGTGCCAGCAGCTCCATCCTAGCGGGAGGGCCGGAGACCCAGTACTTC,CASSSILAGGPETQYF
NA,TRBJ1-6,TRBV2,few,TGTGCCAGCAGTTTAAGGGCCCAATCAGAGAGCTCCTATAATTCACCCCTCCACTTT,CASSLRAQSESSYNSPLHF
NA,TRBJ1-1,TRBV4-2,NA,TGTGCCAGCAGCCAGGCTATCGGGGGGAACACTGAAGCTTTCTTT,CASSQAIGGNTEAFF
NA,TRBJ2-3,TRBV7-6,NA,TGTGCCAGCAGCCCCCCCGCGGGCCGCACAGATACGCAGTATTTT,CASSPPAGRTDTQYF
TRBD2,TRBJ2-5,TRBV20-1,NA,TGCAGTGCTTCGCGACTAGCGGGAGACCAAGAGACCCAGTACTTC,CSASRLAGDQETQYF
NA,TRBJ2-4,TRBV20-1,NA,TGCAGCCTGGGGCTTGACATTCAGTACTTC,CSLGLDIQYF
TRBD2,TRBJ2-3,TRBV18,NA,TGTGCCAGCTCACCTAGGGACTACTCCCCAGATACGCAGTATTTT,CASSPRDYSPDTQYF
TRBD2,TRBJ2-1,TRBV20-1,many,TGCAGTGCTAGAGCACCACTAGCGGGGGACTACAATGAGCAGTTCTTC,CSARAPLAGDYNEQFF
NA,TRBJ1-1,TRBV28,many,TGTGCCATTCAAGGGTTCAGGAACACTGAAGCTTTCTTT,CAIQGFRNTEAFF